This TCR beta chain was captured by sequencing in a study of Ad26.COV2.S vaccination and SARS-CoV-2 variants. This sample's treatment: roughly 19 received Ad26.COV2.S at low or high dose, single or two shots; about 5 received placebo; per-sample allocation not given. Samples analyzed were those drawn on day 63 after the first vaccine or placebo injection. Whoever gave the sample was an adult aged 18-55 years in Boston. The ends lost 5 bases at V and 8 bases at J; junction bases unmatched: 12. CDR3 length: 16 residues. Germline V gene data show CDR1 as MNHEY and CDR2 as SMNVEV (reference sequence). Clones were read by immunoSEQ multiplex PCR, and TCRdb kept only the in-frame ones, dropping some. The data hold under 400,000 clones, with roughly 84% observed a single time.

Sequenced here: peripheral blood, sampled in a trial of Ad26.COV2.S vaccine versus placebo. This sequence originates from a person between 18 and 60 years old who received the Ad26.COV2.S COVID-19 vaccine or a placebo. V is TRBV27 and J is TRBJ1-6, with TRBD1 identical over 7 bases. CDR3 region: CASSLTRTGLDSPLHF. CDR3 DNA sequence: TGTGCCAGCAGTCTAACTAGGACAGGTTTAGATTCACCCCTCCACTTT.